This is a list of T cell receptor beta chains from one sample in a study of T and B cells in COVID-19 patients. One entry per CDR3 protein results from TCRdb running MiXCR on the multiplex PCR reads. Seen here are nearly 2,500 distinct CDR3 sequences, about 23% observed once, and the top ten hold roughly 70%. Input material: blood. The receptors were sampled from a human donor with active COVID-19. The CDR3 runs from the conserved cysteine through the conserved F or W. A D gene is named only where the DNA matches it firmly. Clone size, where shown, is once, few, many, or a class for clones that have expanded.

TRBV4-3	TRBJ2-6	-	TRBD1	TGCGCCAGCAGCCCGGGGACAGTTCCCTCTGGGGCCAACGTCCTGACTTTC	CASSPGTVPSGANVLTF
TRBV6-5	TRBJ2-2	-	TRBD1	TGCGCCAGCAAGGGGGCCGAGAACACCGGGGAGCTGTTTTTT	CASKGAENTGELFF
TRBV5-8	TRBJ2-3	many	TRBD1	TGTGCCAGCAGCGTCGACAGGGGGCGCCTGACAGATACGCAGTATTTT	CASSVDRGRLTDTQYF
TRBV27	TRBJ2-7	medium-sized	-	TGTGCCAGCAGTGGGAACAGGAACTCCTACGAGCAGTACTTC	CASSGNRNSYEQYF
TRBV24-1	TRBJ2-5	-	TRBD2	TGTGCCACCAGTGACTTTTGGCGGGAGGGCGATCAAGAGACCCAGTACTTC	CATSDFWREGDQETQYF
TRBV19	TRBJ1-5	few	-	TGTGCCAGTAGTATAGGCAGCGAGCCCCAGCATTTT	CASSIGSEPQHF
TRBV11-2	TRBJ2-7	few	-	TGTGCCAGCAGCTTAGGGCGCTCCTACGAGCAGTACTTC	CASSLGRSYEQYF
TRBV20-1	TRBJ2-1	-	-	TGCAGTGCTAAAAGAGCCGGGTTGGTTGAGCAGTTCTTC	CSAKRAGLVEQFF
TRBV5-4	TRBJ1-3	-	-	TGTGCCAGCAGCTTGTATACAACTTATGGAAACACCATATATTTT	CASSLYTTYGNTIYF
TRBV18	TRBJ1-1	-	TRBD1	TGTGCCAGCTCAGCAGGGGGTCGGACTGAAGCTTTCTTT	CASSAGGRTEAFF
TRBV24-1	TRBJ2-2	few	-	TGTGCCACCAGTGACCCCGTAGCGCGGACCGGGGAGCTGTTTTTT	CATSDPVARTGELFF
TRBV27	TRBJ2-1	many	-	TGTGCCAGCAGTTTCTCCGGACTCAGGGTGAATGAGCAGTTCTTC	CASSFSGLRVNEQFF
TRBV2	TRBJ2-3	few	-	TGTGCCAGCAGTCCTCAGGATACGCAGTATTTT	CASSPQDTQYF
TRBV4-3	TRBJ2-2	-	-	TGCGCCAGCAGCCGCCCGGGACCCTACGCCGGGGAGCTGTTTTTT	CASSRPGPYAGELFF
TRBV6-5	TRBJ2-2	medium-sized	-	TGTGCCAGCAGTTTACGCTCCCCCTACCTTTCCGGGGAGCTGTTTTTT	CASSLRSPYLSGELFF
TRBV4-1	TRBJ2-7	-	-	TGCGCCAGCAGCCAAGGCAGGGACGGAATCTACGAGCAGTACTTC	CASSQGRDGIYEQYF
TRBV20-1	TRBJ1-1	-	TRBD1	TGCAGTGCTAGGCCGGGACAGATAAACACTGAAGCTTTCTTT	CSARPGQINTEAFF
TRBV4-3	TRBJ2-7	many	TRBD2	TGCGCCAGCAGCCAAGACCTAGCGGGAACCTACGAGCAGTACTTC	CASSQDLAGTYEQYF
TRBV6-5	TRBJ2-7	medium-sized	TRBD1	TGTGCCAGCAGTTACGAGGGGACAGGGCAAACCTACGAGCAGTACTTC	CASSYEGTGQTYEQYF
TRBV19	TRBJ2-1	medium-sized	-	TGTGCCAGTAATTACAGGAGGAATAATGAGCAGTTCTTC	CASNYRRNNEQFF
TRBV27	TRBJ1-1	-	-	TGTGCCAGCAGCCGAGGGGGGGGAGATGAAGCTTTCTTT	CASSRGGGDEAFF
TRBV19	TRBJ1-1	many	-	TGTGCCAGTAAGAGTCAGGACACACATAAAGCTTTCTTT	CASKSQDTHKAFF
TRBV6-1	TRBJ1-1	few	TRBD1	TGTGCCAGCAGTGAATGGGGACAGGTCCAGAACACTGAAGCTTTCTTT	CASSEWGQVQNTEAFF
TRBV6-5	TRBJ2-6	medium-sized	-	TGTGCCAGCAGCCTTGGTTCTGGGGCCAACGTCCTGACTTTC	CASSLGSGANVLTF